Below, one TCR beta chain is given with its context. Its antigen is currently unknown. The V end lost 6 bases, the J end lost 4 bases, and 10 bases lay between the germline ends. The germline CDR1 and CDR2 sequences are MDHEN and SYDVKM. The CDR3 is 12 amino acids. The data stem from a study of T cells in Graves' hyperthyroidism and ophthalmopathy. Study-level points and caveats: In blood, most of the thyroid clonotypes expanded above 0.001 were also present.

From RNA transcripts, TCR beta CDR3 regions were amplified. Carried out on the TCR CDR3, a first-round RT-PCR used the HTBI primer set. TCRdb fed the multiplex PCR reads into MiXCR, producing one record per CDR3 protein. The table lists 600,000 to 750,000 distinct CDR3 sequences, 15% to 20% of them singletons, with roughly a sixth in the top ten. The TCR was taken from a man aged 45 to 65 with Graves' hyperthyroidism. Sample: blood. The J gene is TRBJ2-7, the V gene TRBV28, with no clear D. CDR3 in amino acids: CASRSGLYEQYF. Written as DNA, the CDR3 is TGTGCCAGCAGGTCCGGGCTGTACGAGCAGTACTTC. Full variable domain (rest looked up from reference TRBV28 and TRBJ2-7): DVKVTQSSRYLVKRTGEKVFLECVQDMDHENMFWYRQDPGLGLRLIYFSYDVKMKEKGDIPEGYSVSREKKERFSLILESASTNQTSMYLCASRSGLYEQYFGPGTRLTVT.